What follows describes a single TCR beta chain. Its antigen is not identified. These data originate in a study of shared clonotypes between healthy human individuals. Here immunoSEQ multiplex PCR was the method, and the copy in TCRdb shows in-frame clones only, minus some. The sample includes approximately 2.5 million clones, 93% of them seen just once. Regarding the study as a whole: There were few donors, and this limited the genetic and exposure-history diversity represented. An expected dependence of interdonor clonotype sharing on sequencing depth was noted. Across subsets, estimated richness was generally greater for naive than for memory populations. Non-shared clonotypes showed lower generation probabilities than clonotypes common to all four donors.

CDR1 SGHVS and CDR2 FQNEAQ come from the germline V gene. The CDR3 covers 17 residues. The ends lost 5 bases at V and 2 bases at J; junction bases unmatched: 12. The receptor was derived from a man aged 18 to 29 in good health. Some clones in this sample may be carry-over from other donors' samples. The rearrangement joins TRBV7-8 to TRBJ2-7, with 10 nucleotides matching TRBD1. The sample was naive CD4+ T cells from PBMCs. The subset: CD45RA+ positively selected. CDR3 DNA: TGTGCCAGCAGCCCCTCAGTCGGGACAGGGGATACCTACGAGCAGTACTTC. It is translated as CASSPSVGTGDTYEQYF. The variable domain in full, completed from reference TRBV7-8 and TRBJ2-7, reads GAGVSQSPRYKVAKRGQDVALRCDPISGHVSLFWYQQALGQGPEFLTYFQNEAQLDKSGLPSDRFFAERPEGSVSTLKIQRTQQEDSAVYLCASSPSVGTGDTYEQYFGPGTRLTVT.